These 28 T cell receptor beta chains share one sample of origin, sequenced in a study of blood T cell repertoires in COVID-19. The data were produced by immunoSEQ multiplex PCR, yet TCRdb's version contains in-frame clones alone and is incomplete. The sample yields about 24,000 clones, 89% seen once. The sequencing sample was made of peripheral blood. Receptors originate from a woman in her 70s with active COVID-19.

This clone was counted a few times. The rearrangement uses TRBV2 and TRBJ1-5; 7 positions agree with TRBD1. The germline V gene has CDR1 SNHLY and CDR2 FYNNEI. The CDR3 has 14 amino acids. Germline trimming cut 5 bases from V and 6 bases from J; bases unmatched to any gene: 7. DNA for the CDR3: TGTGCCAGCAGTCAGGGACAGACTTTTCAGCCCCAGCATTTT. It yields the protein CASSQGQTFQPQHF.

This chain uses TRBV5-4 with TRBJ2-3, with D perhaps TRBD2 (6 bases). This CDR3 comprises 16 residues. Germline CDR1 and CDR2: SGHNT and YYREEE (reference sequence). V was trimmed by 0 bases and J by 1 base, leaving 12 bases between them. The CDR3 reads CASSLDPASGTDTQYF. Here the CDR3 DNA reads TGTGCCAGCAGCTTGGATCCGGCTAGCGGCACAGATACGCAGTATTTT.

The J gene is TRBJ2-7, the V gene TRBV5-1; TRBD1 matches 8 bases. The CDR3 is 13 residues long. CDR1 is SGHRS, CDR2 YFSETQ, per germline. Trimming removed 5 bases from V and 5 bases from J; junction bases left unmatched: 6. The CDR3 DNA sequence: TGCGCCAGCAGACGGACAGGGACCCACGAGCAGTACTTC. This translates into CASRRTGTHEQYF. Full variable domain (rest looked up from reference TRBV5-1 and TRBJ2-7): KAGVTQTPRYLIKTRGQQVTLSCSPISGHRSVSWYQQTPGQGLQFLFEYFSETQRNKGNFPGRFSGRQFSNSRSEMNVSTLELGDSALYLCASRRTGTHEQYFGPGTRLTVT.

The V call is TRBV7-2, the J call TRBJ1-2, with 7 bases that match TRBD1. The V gene end was trimmed by 7 bases and the J gene end by 6 bases; junction bases not matched to a gene: 11. The length of the CDR3 is 14 residues. CDR1 is SGHTA, CDR2 FQGNSA, per germline. The DNA of the CDR3 is TGTGCCAGCACCTCTCCCGGGACAGCTCATGGCTACACCTTC. Protein: CASTSPGTAHGYTF.

The chain uses TRBV6-5 and TRBJ1-4, with 12 bases fitting TRBD1. The V segment lost 7 bases and the J segment 5 bases; nucleotides outside the gene matches: 5. This CDR3 contains 15 residues. The V gene's germline CDR1 is MNHEY and CDR2 SVGAGI. CDR3 sequence: CASTMGTGGNEKLFF. CDR3 nucleotide sequence: TGTGCCAGCACCATGGGGACAGGGGGCAATGAAAAACTGTTTTTT.

This clone was counted once. The genes are TRBV10-1 and TRBJ2-7; 7 positions match TRBD1. In germline, CDR1 is WNHNN, CDR2 SYGVQD (reference sequence). The CDR3 covers 16 residues. The V segment lost 3 bases and the J segment 6 bases; nucleotides outside the gene matches: 14. For the CDR3, the DNA is TGCGCCAGCAGTGATTGCTATCCGGGACAGAACCCCGAGCAGTACTTC. This encodes CASSDCYPGQNPEQYF.

This clone was recorded only once. V and J are TRBV4-1 and TRBJ1-2, with D possibly being TRBD1 (5 bases). This CDR3 comprises 13 residues. Per germline, CDR1 MGHRA and CDR2 YSYEKL. V lost 0 bases to trimming and J lost 8 bases, with 10 bases between them. The DNA of the CDR3 is TGCGCCAGCAGCCAAGATCCCCAGGGAGGCTACACCTTC. Translating it yields CASSQDPQGGYTF.

On this clone: Other DNA sequences of this sample code for an identical CDR3. This rearrangement joins TRBV6-2 or TRBV6-3 to TRBJ2-2, with a weak D call TRBD1 (6 bases). CDR3 length equals 13 residues. Looked up from germline, CDR1 is MNHEY and CDR2 is SVGEGT. V dropped 2 bases and J dropped 5 bases, with 6 bases sitting between them. CDR3 bases: TGTGCCAGCAGTTACAGGGGGACCGGGGAGCTGTTTTTT. Its translation is CASSYRGTGELFF.

The V call is TRBV7-9, the J call TRBJ2-7; 7 bases align to TRBD2. CDR3 length: 15 amino acids. Looked up from germline, CDR1 is SEHNR and CDR2 is FQNEAQ (reference sequence). V lost 5 bases, J lost 4 bases, and 11 bases stayed unmatched. The CDR3 nucleotides are TGTGCCAGCAGCGGACCGGGACTAATGAGATACGAGCAGTACTTC. Translated, it gives CASSGPGLMRYEQYF.

The chain has TRBV4-1 and TRBJ2-5, with TRBD2 matching over 13 bases. Germline CDR1 and CDR2: MGHRA and YSYEKL. This CDR3 region has 16 residues. Unmatched junction bases numbered 4, after V lost 4 bases and J lost 2 bases. The CDR3 DNA follows: TGCGCCAGCAGCCTTCGGACTAGCGGGGGACAAGAGACCCAGTACTTC. This gives the protein CASSLRTSGGQETQYF.

This sequence joins TRBV2 and TRBJ2-7, with 8 bases identical to TRBD1. J gave up 5 bases and V 5 bases, and 8 bases lay outside the gene matches. From germline, CDR1 is SNHLY and CDR2 FYNNEI. This CDR3 has 14 residues. The CDR3 sequence is CASSFSLQGDEQYF. CDR3 bases: TGTGCCAGCAGTTTTTCCCTACAGGGGGACGAGCAGTACTTC.

The chain is built from TRBV7-2 and TRBJ1-2; D is uncertain. The CDR3 extends over 13 amino acids. Trimming shortened V by 5 bases and J by 3 bases, and 10 bases separated the two germline ends. The germline gives CDR1 SGHTA, CDR2 FQGNSA. In DNA form, the CDR3 reads TGTGCCAGCAGCCTGGACTGGGACTATGGCTACACCTTC. It yields the protein CASSLDWDYGYTF.

This clone was seen a few times. The chain uses TRBV6-5 and TRBJ2-1; 13 bases agree with TRBD2. Trimming at V came to 4 bases and at J to 2 bases, leaving 2 bases not matched to a gene. The CDR3 sequence is 16 residues long. The germline CDR1 and CDR2 sequences are MNHEY and SVGAGI. CDR3 DNA: TGTGCCAGCAGTTGGACTAGCGGGGGCCCCTACAATGAGCAGTTCTTC. Protein: CASSWTSGGPYNEQFF.

In the case of this clone: The same CDR3 arises from other DNA sequences in this sample as well. The chain combines TRBV9 with TRBJ1-5; no definite D call. Trimming cost V 0 bases and J 2 bases, with 6 bases left between them. The germline gives CDR1 SGDLS, CDR2 YYNGEE. CDR3 length equals 14 residues. Written as DNA, the CDR3 is TGTGCCAGCAGCGTAGGGCAGGGCAATCAGCCCCAGCATTTT. Amino acid sequence: CASSVGQGNQPQHF.

V is TRBV7-6 and J is TRBJ2-2; 11 bases fit TRBD2. In germline, CDR1 is SGHVS, CDR2 FNYEAQ. CDR3 length equals 17 residues. V shed 1 base and J 0 bases; nucleotides not matched to a gene: 1. The CDR3 is CASSLGSGGANTGELFF. For the CDR3, the DNA is TGTGCCAGCAGCTTAGGTAGCGGGGGGGCGAACACCGGGGAGCTGTTTTTT.

The V call is TRBV14, the J call TRBJ1-2, with D hard to call. Between the trimmed V and J ends, which lost 1 base and 1 base, there was a span of 4 bases. Germline assignment: CDR1 SGHDN and CDR2 FVKESK. This CDR3 is 13 amino acids long. CDR3 sequence (DNA): TGTGCCAGCAGCCAAGGTATTAACTATGGCTACACCTTC. Residues: CASSQGINYGYTF.

The V gene is TRBV5-4, the J gene TRBJ2-5, with a possible D match to TRBD1 (5 bases). This CDR3 has 17 residues. Trimming left V 3 bases short and J 3 bases short, with 21 bases between. Germline V CDR1 and CDR2: SGHNT, YYREEE (reference sequence). CDR3 sequence reads: CASSSITGYGDEETQYF. CDR3 coding DNA: TGTGCCAGCAGCTCGATTACAGGCTATGGGGATGAAGAGACCCAGTACTTC. The entire variable domain, with the rest obtained from reference TRBV5-4 and TRBJ2-5, is as follows: ETGVTQSPTHLIKTRGQQVTLRCSSQSGHNTVSWYQQALGQGPQFIFQYYREEENGRGNFPPRFSGLQFPNYSSELNVNALELDDSALYLCASSSITGYGDEETQYFGPGTRLLVL.

The chain carries TRBV18 and TRBJ2-7; possibly TRBD1 for D (6 bases). The V end lost 0 bases, the J end lost 0 bases, and 15 bases lay between the germline ends. Germline loops: CDR1 KGHSH, CDR2 LQKENI. This CDR3 has 17 residues. Here the CDR3 reads CASSPPAAQGISYEQYF. The CDR3 DNA sequence: TGTGCCAGCTCACCACCCGCGGCACAGGGCATCTCCTACGAGCAGTACTTC.

The table lists this clone with a count of one. J is TRBJ2-7 and V is TRBV6-1, with D possibly matching TRBD2 (6 bases). Germline CDR1 and CDR2: MNHNS and SASEGT. The CDR3 is 15 amino acids. V lost 1 base to trimming and J lost 4 bases, with 14 bases between them. CDR3 sequence: CASSEGWDSQYEQYF. As DNA, the CDR3 is TGTGCCAGCAGTGAAGGTTGGGACTCCCAGTACGAGCAGTACTTC.

Here the CDR3 reads CASRRNYQNTGELFF. CDR3 nucleotide sequence: TGTGCCAGCAGAAGGAACTACCAGAACACCGGGGAGCTGTTTTTT. The V gene is TRBV6-5, the J gene TRBJ2-2; D not resolved. The CDR3 runs to 15 residues. V was trimmed by 6 bases and J by 1 base, leaving 12 bases between them. Per germline, CDR1 MNHEY and CDR2 SVGAGI.

CDR3 DNA sequence: TGTGCCAGCAGCCGGGGGAACACCGGGGAGCTGTTTTTT. Protein product: CASSRGNTGELFF. This sequence joins TRBV7-2 and TRBJ2-2; tentative D call: TRBD2 (5 bases). Trimming took off 5 bases at V and 1 base at J, with 5 bases between the two ends. The length of the CDR3 is 13 residues. CDR1 is SGHTA, CDR2 FQGNSA, per germline.

The V gene is TRBV28, the J gene TRBJ2-2; 7 bases fit TRBD2. Per the germline V gene, CDR1 is MDHEN and CDR2 is SYDVKM. The CDR3 spans 15 residues. V shed 2 bases, J shed 8 bases, and the junction held 8 bases outside the gene matches. CDR3 in amino acids: CASSLLLAVGGELFF. The CDR3 DNA reads as TGTGCCAGCAGTTTACTCCTAGCGGTTGGTGGGGAGCTGTTTTTT.

The chain is built from TRBV11-3 and TRBJ1-1; maybe TRBD1 (5 bases). Per the germline V gene, CDR1 is SGHNT and CDR2 is YENEEA. The ends were cut back, 4 bases at V and 3 bases at J, with 15 bases in the middle. The CDR3 extends over 15 amino acids. For the CDR3, the DNA is TGTGCCAGCAGCTCCGGGGGGGGGTTCCACACTGAAGCTTTCTTT. Translation: CASSSGGGFHTEAFF.

This chain joins TRBV5-4 and TRBJ1-2, with D possibly matching TRBD1 (5 bases). The germline V gene has CDR1 SGHNT and CDR2 YYREEE (reference sequence). The CDR3 is made up of 14 amino acids. V lost 4 bases to trimming and J lost 0 bases, with 10 bases between them. The CDR3 spells CASSRQTANYGYTF. The CDR3 DNA reads TGTGCCAGCAGCCGCCAGACAGCTAACTATGGCTACACCTTC.

The rearrangement uses TRBV28 and TRBJ1-2, with D tentatively TRBD1 (6 bases). The CDR3 is 12 amino acids. Germline V gene lookup returns CDR1 MDHEN and CDR2 SYDVKM. The ends were cut back, 7 bases at V and 5 bases at J, with 11 bases in the middle. This CDR3 is CASNVQGYGYTF. In nucleotides, the CDR3 is TGTGCCAGCAACGTACAGGGATATGGCTACACCTTC.

V gene TRBV7-2 combines with J gene TRBJ2-5, with TRBD2 matching 10 bases. The CDR3 is made up of 16 amino acids. Germline V CDR1 and CDR2: SGHTA, FQGNSA. V was pared by 0 bases and J by 5 bases, with 6 bases of the junction left unmatched. The CDR3 coding sequence is TGTGCCAGCAGCTTAGCTCGTCTAGCGGGAGCGGAGACCCAGTACTTC. Translated, it gives CASSLARLAGAETQYF.

V and J are TRBV21-1 and TRBJ1-5; TRBD1 is the table's D call and was not checked against the DNA. TRBV21-1 is reported as a pseudogene. This CDR3 has 16 amino acids. CDR3 amino acids: CASSSLPDSPNQPQHF. In DNA form, the CDR3 reads TGTGCCAGCAGCAGTCTCCCCGACAGCCCTAATCAGCCCCAGCATTTT.

This chain links TRBV7-9 with TRBJ1-2; 7 nucleotides align to TRBD1. With V trimmed by 2 bases and J by 6 bases, 3 bases remained unmatched. CDR3 length: 13 amino acids. Germline V gives CDR1 SEHNR, CDR2 FQNEAQ (reference sequence). For the CDR3, the DNA is TGTGCCAGCAGCTTAAACCAGGGGGATGGCTACACCTTC. Translating it yields CASSLNQGDGYTF.